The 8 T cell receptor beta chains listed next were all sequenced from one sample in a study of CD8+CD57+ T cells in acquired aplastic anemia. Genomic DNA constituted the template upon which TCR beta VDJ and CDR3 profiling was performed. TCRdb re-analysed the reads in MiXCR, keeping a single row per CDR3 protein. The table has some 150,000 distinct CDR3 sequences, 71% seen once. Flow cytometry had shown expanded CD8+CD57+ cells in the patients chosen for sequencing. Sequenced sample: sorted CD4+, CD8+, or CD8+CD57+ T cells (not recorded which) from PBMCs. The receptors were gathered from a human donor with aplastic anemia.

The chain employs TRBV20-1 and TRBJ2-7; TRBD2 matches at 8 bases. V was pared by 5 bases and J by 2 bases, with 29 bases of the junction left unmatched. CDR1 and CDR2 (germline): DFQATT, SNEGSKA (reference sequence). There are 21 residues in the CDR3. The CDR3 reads CSAQPEVRATAGEREPYEQYF. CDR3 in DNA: TGCAGTGCTCAGCCCGAGGTGAGGGCCACCGCCGGGGAGCGGGAGCCCTACGAGCAGTACTTC.

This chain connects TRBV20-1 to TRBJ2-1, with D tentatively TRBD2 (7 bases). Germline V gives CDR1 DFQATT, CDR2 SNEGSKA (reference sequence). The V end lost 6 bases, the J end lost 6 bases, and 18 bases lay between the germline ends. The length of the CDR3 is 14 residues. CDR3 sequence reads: CSAPREGEANEQFF. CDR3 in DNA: TGCAGTGCACCGAGGGAGGGGGAGGCCAATGAGCAGTTCTTC.

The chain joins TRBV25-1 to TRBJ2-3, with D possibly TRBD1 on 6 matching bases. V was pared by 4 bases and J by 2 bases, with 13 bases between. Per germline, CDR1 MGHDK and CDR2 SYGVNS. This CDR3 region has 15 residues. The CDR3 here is CASSGRDTHTDTQYF. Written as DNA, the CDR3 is TGTGCCAGCAGTGGCCGGGACACCCACACAGATACGCAGTATTTT.

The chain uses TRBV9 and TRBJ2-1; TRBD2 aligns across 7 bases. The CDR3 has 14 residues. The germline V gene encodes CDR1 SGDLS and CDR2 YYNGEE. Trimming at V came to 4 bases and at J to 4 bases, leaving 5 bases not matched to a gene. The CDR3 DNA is TGTGCCAGCAGCTCCGGACTAGGTTACAATGAGCAGTTCTTC. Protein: CASSSGLGYNEQFF.

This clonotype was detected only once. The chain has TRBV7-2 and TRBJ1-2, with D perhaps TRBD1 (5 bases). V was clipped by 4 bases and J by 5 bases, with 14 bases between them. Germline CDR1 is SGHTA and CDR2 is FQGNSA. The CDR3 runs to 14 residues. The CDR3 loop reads CASSSTGRDYGYTF. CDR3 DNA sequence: TGTGCCAGCAGCTCCACGGGGCGTGATTATGGCTACACCTTC.

The CDR3 region has the DNA TGTGCCATCAGCTGGGACAGGGAAGCGGGCTACACCTTC. Protein sequence: CAISWDREAGYTF. This chain connects TRBV10-3 to TRBJ1-2; 9 nucleotides align to TRBD1. Germline CDR1 ENHRY, CDR2 SYGVKD. The CDR3 totals 13 residues. V was pared by 6 bases and J by 8 bases, with 7 bases of the junction left unmatched.

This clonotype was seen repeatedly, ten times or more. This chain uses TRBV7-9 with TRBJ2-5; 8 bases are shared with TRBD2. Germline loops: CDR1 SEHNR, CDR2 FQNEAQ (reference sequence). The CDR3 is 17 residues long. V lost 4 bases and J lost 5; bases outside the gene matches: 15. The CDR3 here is CASSSTGGLGGRETQYF. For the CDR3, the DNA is TGTGCCAGCAGCTCGACGGGGGGGCTAGGGGGTCGGGAGACCCAGTACTTC.

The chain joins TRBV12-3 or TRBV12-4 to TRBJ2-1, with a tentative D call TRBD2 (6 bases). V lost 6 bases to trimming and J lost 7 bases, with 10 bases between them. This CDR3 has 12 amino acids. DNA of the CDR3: TGTGCCAGCAGCCCGAGCGGGAATGAGCAGTTCTTC. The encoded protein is CASSPSGNEQFF.